This T cell receptor (beta chain) is drawn from a study of blood T cells in healthy people across ages. Next came a second PCR, run for roughly 7 to 12 cycles, which used a sample-barcoded 5' primer along with a J-beta primer mix. Tagging of each cDNA molecule was performed by a template-switch adaptor with 12 random nucleotides. MiXCR, applied by TCRdb to the 5' RACE reads, yields one record per CDR3 protein. The table records approximately 960,000 distinct CDR3 sequences, 25% to 35% of them present only once. The CDR3 consists of 13 residues. The V and J ends lost 10 bases and 5 bases respectively, with 17 bases between them. Germline loops: CDR1 MNHEY, CDR2 SVGAGI. The same specimen was also included in a second study, on T cells of mothers and their children. This second study says: The donor cohort consisted of a few healthy Caucasian mothers and their six children. Over 8 million reads per mother and around 3 million per child were obtained.

The chain carries TRBV6-5 and TRBJ1-1; tentatively, D is TRBD1 (5 bases). This clonotype was obtained from a woman aged 40 to 50 in good health. Sequencing was done on a sample of blood. The CDR3, as DNA: TGTGCCACCCGTTCCCAGGGTTTTACTGAAGCTTTCTTT. Its translation is CATRSQGFTEAFF.